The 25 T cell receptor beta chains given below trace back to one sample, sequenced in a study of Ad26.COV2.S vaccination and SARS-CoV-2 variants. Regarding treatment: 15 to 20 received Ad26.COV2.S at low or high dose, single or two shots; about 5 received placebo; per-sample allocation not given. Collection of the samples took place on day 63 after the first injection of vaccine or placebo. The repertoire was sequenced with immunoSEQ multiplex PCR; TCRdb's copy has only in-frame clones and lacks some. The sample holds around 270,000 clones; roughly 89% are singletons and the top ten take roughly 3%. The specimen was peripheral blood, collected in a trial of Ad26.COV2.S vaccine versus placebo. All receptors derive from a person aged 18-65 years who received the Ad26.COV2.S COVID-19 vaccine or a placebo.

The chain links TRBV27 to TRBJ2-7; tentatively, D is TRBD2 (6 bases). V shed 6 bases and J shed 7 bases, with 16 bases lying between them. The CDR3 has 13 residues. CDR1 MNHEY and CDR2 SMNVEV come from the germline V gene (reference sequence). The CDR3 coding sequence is TGTGCCAGCAGGACTAGTCGGATTCGGGAGCAGTACTTC. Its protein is CASRTSRIREQYF.

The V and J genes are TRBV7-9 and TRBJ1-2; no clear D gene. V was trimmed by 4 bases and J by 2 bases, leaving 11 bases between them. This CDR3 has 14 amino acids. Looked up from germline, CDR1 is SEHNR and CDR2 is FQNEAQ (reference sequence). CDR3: CASSSLGENYGYTF. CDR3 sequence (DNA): TGTGCCAGCAGCTCCCTTGGGGAGAACTATGGCTACACCTTC.

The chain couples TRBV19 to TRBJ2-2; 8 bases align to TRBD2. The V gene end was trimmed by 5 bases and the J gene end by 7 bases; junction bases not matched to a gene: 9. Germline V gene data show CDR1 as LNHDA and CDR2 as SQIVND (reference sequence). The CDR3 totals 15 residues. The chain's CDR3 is CASSSQREYDGELFF. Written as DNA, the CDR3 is TGTGCCAGTAGTTCTCAGCGGGAGTATGACGGGGAGCTGTTTTTT.

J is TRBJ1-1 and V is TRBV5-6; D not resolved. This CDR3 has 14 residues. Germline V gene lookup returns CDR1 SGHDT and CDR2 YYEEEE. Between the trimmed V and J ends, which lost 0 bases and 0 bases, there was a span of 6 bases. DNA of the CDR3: TGTGCCAGCAGCTTGGGGGTTTTGAACACTGAAGCTTTCTTT. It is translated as CASSLGVLNTEAFF.

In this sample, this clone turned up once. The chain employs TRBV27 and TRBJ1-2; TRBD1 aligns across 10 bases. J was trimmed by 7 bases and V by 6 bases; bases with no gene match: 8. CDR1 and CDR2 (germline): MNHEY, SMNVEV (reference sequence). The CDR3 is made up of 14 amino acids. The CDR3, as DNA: TGTGCCAGCAGACGGACAGGGGGATCAGGTGGCTACACCTTC. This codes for CASRRTGGSGGYTF.

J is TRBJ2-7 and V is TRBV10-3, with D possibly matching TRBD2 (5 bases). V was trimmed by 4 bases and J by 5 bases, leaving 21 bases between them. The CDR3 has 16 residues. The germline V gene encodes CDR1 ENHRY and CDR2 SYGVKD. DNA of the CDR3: TGTGCCATCAGTGGAACCAGTACTCGTCTCGGGAACGAGCAGTACTTC. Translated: CAISGTSTRLGNEQYF.

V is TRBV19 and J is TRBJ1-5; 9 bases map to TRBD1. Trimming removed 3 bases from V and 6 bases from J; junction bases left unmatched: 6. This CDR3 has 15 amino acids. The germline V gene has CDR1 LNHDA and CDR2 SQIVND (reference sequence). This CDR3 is CASSMTGQGRQPQHF. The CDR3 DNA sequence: TGTGCCAGTAGTATGACGGGACAGGGCCGTCAGCCCCAGCATTTT.

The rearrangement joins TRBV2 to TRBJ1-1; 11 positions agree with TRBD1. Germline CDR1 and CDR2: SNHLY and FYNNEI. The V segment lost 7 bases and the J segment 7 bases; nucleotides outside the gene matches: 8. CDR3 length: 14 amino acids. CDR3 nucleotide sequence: TGTGCCAGCACCCCGGACAGGGGGCCTGTTGAAGCTTTCTTT. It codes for CASTPDRGPVEAFF.

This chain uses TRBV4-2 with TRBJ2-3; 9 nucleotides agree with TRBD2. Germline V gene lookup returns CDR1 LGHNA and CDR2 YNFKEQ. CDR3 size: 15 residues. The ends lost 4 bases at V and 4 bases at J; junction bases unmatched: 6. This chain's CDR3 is CASSRGAGGADTQYF. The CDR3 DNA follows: TGTGCCAGCAGCCGGGGGGCGGGAGGGGCAGATACGCAGTATTTT.

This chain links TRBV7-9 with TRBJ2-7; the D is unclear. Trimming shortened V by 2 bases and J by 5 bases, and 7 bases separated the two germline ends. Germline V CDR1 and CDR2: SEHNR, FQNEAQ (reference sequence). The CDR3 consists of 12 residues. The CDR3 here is CASSLQTDEQYF. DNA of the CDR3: TGTGCCAGCAGCTTACAAACGGACGAGCAGTACTTC.

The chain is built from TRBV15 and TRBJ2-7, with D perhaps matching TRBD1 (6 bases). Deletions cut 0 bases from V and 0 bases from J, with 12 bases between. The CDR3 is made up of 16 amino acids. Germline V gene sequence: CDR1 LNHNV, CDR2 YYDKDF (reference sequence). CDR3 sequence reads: CATSRETGQNSYEQYF. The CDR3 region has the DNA TGTGCCACCAGCAGAGAAACCGGACAGAACTCCTACGAGCAGTACTTC.

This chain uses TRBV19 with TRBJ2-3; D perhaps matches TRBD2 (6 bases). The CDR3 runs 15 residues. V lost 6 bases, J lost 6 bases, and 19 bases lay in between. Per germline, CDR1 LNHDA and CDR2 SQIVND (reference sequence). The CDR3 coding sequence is TGTGCCAGTAGCAGGACGGGAGTTTCCTCGGATACGCAGTATTTT. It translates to CASSRTGVSSDTQYF. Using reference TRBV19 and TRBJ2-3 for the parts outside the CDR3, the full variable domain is DGGITQSPKYLFRKEGQNVTLSCEQNLNHDAMYWYRQDPGQGLRLIYYSQIVNDFQKGDIAEGYSVSREKKESFPLTVTSAQKNPTAFYLCASSRTGVSSDTQYFGPGTRLTVL.

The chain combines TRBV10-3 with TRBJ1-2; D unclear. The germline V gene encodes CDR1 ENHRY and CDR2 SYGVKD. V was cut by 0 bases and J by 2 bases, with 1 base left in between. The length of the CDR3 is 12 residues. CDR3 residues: CAISESNYGYTF. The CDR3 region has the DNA TGTGCCATCAGTGAGTCAAACTATGGCTACACCTTC.

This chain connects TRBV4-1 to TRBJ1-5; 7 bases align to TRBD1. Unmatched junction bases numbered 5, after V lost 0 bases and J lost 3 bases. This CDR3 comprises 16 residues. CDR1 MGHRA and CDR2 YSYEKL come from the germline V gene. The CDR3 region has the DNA TGCGCCAGCAGCCAAGAGGCGGACAGGCTCAATCAGCCCCAGCATTTT. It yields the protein CASSQEADRLNQPQHF.

The CDR3 protein is CASSPPGSGNTIYF. The CDR3 DNA sequence: TGTGCCAGCTCACCCCCAGGGTCTGGAAACACCATATATTTT. V is TRBV18 and J is TRBJ1-3, with D maybe TRBD1 (5 bases). Trimming removed 3 bases from V and 1 base from J, with 7 bases in between. This CDR3 contains 14 residues. Germline V gene lookup returns CDR1 KGHSH and CDR2 LQKENI.

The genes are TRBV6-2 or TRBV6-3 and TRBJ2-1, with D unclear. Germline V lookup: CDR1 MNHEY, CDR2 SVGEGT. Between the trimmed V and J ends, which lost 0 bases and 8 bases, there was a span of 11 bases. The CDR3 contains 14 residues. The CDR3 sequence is CASSYSSPRDEQFF. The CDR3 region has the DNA TGTGCCAGCAGTTACTCCTCCCCTAGGGATGAGCAGTTCTTC.

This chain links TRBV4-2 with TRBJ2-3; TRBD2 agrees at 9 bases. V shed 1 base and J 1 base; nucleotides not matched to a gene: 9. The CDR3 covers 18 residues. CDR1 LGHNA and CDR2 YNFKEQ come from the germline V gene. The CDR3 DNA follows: TGTGCCAGCAGCCAAGCGCTGGCGGGGGGGCTCGGCACAGATACGCAGTATTTT. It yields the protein CASSQALAGGLGTDTQYF.

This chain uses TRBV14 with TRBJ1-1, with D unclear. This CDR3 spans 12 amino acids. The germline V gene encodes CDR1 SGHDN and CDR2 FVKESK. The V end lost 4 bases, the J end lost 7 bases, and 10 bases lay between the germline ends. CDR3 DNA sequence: TGTGCCAGCAGCCTCTCTGGGAATGAAGCTTTCTTT. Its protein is CASSLSGNEAFF. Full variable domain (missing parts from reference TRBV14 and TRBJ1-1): EAGVTQFPSHSVIEKGQTVTLRCDPISGHDNLYWYRRVMGKEIKFLLHFVKESKQDESGMPNNRFLAERTGGTYSTLKVQPAELEDSGVYFCASSLSGNEAFFGQGTRLTVV.

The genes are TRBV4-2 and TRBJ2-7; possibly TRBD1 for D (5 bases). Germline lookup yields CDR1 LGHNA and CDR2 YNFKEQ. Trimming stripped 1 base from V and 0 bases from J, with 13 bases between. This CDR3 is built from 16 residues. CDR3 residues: CASSQALDTGSYEQYF. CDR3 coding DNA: TGTGCCAGCAGCCAAGCTCTGGACACCGGCTCCTACGAGCAGTACTTC.

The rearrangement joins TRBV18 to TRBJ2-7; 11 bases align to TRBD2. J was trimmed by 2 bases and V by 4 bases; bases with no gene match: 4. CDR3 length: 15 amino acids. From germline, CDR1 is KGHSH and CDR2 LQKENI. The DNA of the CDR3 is TGTGCCAGCTCACTGGGGACTAGCGGAGCCTACGAGCAGTACGTC. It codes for CASSLGTSGAYEQYV.

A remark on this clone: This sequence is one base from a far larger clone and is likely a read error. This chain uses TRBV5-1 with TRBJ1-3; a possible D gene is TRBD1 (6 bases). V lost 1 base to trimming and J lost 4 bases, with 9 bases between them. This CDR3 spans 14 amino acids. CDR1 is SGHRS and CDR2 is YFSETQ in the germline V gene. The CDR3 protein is CASSLTGFGNTIYF. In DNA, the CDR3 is TGCGCCAGCAGCTTGACAGGGTTCGGAAACACCATATATTTT.

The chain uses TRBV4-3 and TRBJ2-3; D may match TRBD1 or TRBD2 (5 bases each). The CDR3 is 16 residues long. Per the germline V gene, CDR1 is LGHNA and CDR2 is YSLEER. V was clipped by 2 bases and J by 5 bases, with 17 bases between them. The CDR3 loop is CASSQRVSGGGDTQYF. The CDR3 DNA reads TGCGCCAGCAGCCAACGGGTCTCCGGTGGGGGAGATACGCAGTATTTT.

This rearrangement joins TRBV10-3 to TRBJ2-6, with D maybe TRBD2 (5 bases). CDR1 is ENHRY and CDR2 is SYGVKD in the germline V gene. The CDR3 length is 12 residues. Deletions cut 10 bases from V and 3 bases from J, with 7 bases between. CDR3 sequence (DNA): TGTGCCACCGGGGTTGGGGCCAACGTCCTGACTTTC. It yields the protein CATGVGANVLTF.

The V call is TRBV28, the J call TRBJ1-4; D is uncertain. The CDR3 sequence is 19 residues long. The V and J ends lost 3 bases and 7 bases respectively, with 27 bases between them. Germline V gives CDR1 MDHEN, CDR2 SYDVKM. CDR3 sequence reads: CASSFRSLVGLRLGEKLFF. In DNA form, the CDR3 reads TGTGCCAGCAGTTTTCGGTCCTTGGTGGGCCTCCGACTTGGTGAAAAACTGTTTTTT.

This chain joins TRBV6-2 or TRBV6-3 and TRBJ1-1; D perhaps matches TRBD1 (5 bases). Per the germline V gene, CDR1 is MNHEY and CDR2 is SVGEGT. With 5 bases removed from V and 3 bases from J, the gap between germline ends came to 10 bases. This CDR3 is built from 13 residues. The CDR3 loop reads CASSAQGYTEAFF. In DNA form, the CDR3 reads TGTGCCAGCAGTGCCCAGGGATACACTGAAGCTTTCTTT.